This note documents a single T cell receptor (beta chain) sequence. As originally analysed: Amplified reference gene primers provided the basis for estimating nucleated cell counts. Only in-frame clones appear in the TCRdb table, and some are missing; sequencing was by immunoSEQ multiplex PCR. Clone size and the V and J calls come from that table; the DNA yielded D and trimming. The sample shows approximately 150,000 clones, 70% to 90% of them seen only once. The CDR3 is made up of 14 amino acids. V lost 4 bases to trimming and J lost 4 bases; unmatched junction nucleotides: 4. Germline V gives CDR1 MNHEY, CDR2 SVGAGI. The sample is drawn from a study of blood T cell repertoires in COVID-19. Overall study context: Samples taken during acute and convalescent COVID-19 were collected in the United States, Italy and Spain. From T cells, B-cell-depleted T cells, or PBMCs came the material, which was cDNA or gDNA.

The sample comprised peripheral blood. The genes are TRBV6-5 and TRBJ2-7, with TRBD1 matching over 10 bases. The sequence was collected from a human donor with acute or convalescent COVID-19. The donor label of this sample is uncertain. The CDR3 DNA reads TGTGCCAGCAGTTTGGGGACAGGGGTGTACGAGCAGTACGTC. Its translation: CASSLGTGVYEQYV.